This T cell receptor beta chain was sequenced in a study of shared clonotypes between healthy human individuals. V was clipped by 6 bases and J by 3 bases; unmatched bases: 9. This CDR3 is built from 15 residues. CDR1 is MNHEY and CDR2 is SMNVEV in the germline V gene (reference sequence). Profiling relied on immunoSEQ multiplex PCR, and the TCRdb table lists in-frame clones only, not all of them. The table lists approximately 600,000 clones, approximately 96% of them singletons, with around 0.12% in the top ten. As defined, naive CD8 cells were CD45RO-negative and positively selected for CCR7, with terminally differentiated effector memory CD45RA+ cells excluded.

The TCR originated in a woman between 25 and 40 years old in good health. The chain combines TRBV27 with TRBJ1-2; 8 nucleotides agree with TRBD1. The sequencing sample was made of naive CD8+ T cells sorted from blood. For the CDR3, the DNA is TGTGCCAGCAGCAAGATCACAGGGGGTTACTATGGCTACACCTTC. Translating it yields CASSKITGGYYGYTF.